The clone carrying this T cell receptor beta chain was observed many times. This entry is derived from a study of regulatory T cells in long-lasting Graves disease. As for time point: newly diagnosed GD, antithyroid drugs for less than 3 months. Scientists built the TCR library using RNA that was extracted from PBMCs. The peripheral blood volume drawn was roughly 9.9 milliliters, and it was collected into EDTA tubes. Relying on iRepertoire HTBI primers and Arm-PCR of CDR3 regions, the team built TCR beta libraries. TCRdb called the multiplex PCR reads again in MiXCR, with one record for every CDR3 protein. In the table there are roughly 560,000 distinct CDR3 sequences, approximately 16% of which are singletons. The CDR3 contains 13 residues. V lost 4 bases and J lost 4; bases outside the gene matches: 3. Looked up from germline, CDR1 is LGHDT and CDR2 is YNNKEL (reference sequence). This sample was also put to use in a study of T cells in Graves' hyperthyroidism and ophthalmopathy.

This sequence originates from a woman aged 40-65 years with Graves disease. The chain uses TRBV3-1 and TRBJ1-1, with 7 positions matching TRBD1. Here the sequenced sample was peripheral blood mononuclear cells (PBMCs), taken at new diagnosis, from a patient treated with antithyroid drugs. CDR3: CASSPGGVTEAFF. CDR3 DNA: TGTGCCAGCAGCCCAGGGGGTGTCACTGAAGCTTTCTTT.